The entry below describes one TCR beta chain. The antigen remains undetermined. Germline CDR1 LGHNA, CDR2 YNFKEQ. Between the trimmed V and J ends, which lost 4 bases and 2 bases, there was a span of 11 bases. The CDR3 extends over 15 amino acids. This entry comes from a study of shared clonotypes between healthy human individuals. Study-wide findings and caveats: Despite large depth, rarefaction showed incomplete sorted-subset sequencing.

In the source study's methods: For the immunoSEQ data, sequences were junction-only without quality scores, so filtering differed. Method: immunoSEQ multiplex PCR; TCRdb's copy keeps in-frame clones and lacks some. V, J and clone size were drawn from that table, and D and trimming were deduced from the DNA. Seen here are a few million clones, 93% observed once, and the top ten hold 0.39%. Those who donated were healthy HIV-negative adults, with no recent acute infections or vaccinations reported. Researchers partitioned CD4+ cells into CD45RA+ naive and CD45RA-negative memory subsets. The V and J genes are TRBV4-2 and TRBJ2-2; D might be TRBD2 (6 bases). Sequencing was performed on naive CD4+ T cells from PBMCs. The subset was: CD45RA+ positively selected. This sequence was found in a man aged 18 to 29 in good health. Some clones in this sample may be carry-over from other donors' samples. DNA for the CDR3: TGTGCCAGCAGCCCCACGGACTATAACACCGGGGAGCTGTTTTTT. Protein product: CASSPTDYNTGELFF.